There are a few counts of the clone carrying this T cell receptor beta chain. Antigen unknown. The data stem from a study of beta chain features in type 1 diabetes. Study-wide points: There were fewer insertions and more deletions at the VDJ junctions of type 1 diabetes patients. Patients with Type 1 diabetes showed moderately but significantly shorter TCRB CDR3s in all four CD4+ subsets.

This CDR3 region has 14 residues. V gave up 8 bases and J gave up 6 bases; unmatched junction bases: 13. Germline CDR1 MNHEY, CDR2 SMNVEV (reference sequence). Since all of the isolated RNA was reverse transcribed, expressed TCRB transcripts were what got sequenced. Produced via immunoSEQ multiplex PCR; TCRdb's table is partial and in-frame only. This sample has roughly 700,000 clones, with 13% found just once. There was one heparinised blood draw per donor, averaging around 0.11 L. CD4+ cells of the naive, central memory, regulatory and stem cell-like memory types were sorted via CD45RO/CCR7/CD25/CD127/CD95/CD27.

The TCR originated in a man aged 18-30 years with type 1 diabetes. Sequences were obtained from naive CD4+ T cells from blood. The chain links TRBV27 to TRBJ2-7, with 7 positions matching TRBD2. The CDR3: CASRRAGELSEQYF. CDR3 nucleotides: TGTGCCAGCCGAAGGGCGGGGGAGCTCTCCGAGCAGTACTTC.